This T cell receptor beta chain is drawn from a study of blood T cell repertoires in COVID-19. Sequencing used immunoSEQ multiplex PCR; TCRdb keeps in-frame clones, though not all of them. The sample lists approximately 220,000 clones, about 91% seen once, with 2.6% in the top ten. Trimming pared 1 base from V and 8 bases from J, leaving 20 bases between. The CDR3 spans 16 residues. In germline, CDR1 is MNHNS, CDR2 SASEGT. Everyone who took part was roughly 18 to 95 years old, and they came from fewer than 25 US areas. This clonotype was obtained from a woman in her thirties with acute COVID-19. Material: PBMCs or T cells enriched from blood (not recorded which). The chain carries TRBV6-1 and TRBJ1-1; possible D gene TRBD1, 6 bases. As DNA, the CDR3 is TGTGCCAGCAGTGAAGGGGGGCGGCGGCCCACCCACGAAGCTTTCTTT. This sequence encodes CASSEGGRRPTHEAFF.